These T cell receptor beta chains were read from a single sample in a study of blood T cells in healthy people across ages. In TCRdb, the 5' RACE reads were re-called with MiXCR into one record per CDR3 protein. The table has around 800,000 distinct CDR3 sequences, 44% seen once. What was sequenced was blood. Receptors originate from a man between 60 and 75 years old in good health. The CDR3 runs from the conserved cysteine through the conserved F or W. The D gene is left open where the match is weak. Size is omitted from some rows. Given values are once, few, many or a class for expanded clones.

>-|TRBJ1-2|16|TRBV24-1|-
CTTSDPDRFRAYGYTF
TGTACCACCAGTGATCCGGACAGATTCCGGGCCTATGGCTACACCTTC
>TRBD2|TRBJ2-3|16|TRBV5-1|-
CASSLGAGVTTDTQYF
TGCGCCAGCAGCTTGGGAGCGGGGGTTACCACAGATACGCAGTATTTT
>-|TRBJ2-5|15|TRBV28|-
CASSLTQGQSREQYF
TGTGCCAGCAGTTTGACACAGGGGCAGTCTCGGGAGCAGTACTTC
>TRBD2|TRBJ2-3|16|TRBV6-5|few
CASSYKASGGTDTQYF
TGTGCCAGCAGTTACAAGGCTAGCGGGGGCACAGATACGCAGTATTTT
>-|TRBJ1-2|16|TRBV3-1|-
CASSQSPGGTFYGYTF
TGTGCCAGCAGCCAGTCCCCGGGGGGGACCTTCTATGGCTACACCTTC
>TRBD1|TRBJ2-7|15|TRBV2|once
CASRVRGRVHYEQYF
TGTGCCAGCAGAGTCAGGGGGCGGGTGCACTACGAGCAGTACTTC
>TRBD1|TRBJ2-7|13|TRBV13|-
CASSRTGVLEQYF
TGTGCCAGCAGCCGGACAGGGGTTCTCGAGCAGTACTTC
>-|TRBJ2-7|15|TRBV3-1|few
CASSVAGNPSREQYF
TGTGCCAGCAGCGTGGCAGGGAACCCCTCTCGCGAGCAGTACTTC
>TRBD1|TRBJ1-6|13|TRBV20-1|-
CSASRGVNSPLHF
TGCAGTGCTAGCAGGGGGGTCAATTCACCCCTCCACTTT
>-|TRBJ2-3|16|TRBV5-1|few
CASSFNGISSTDTQYF
TGCGCCAGCAGCTTTAACGGGATATCTAGCACAGATACGCAGTATTTT
>-|TRBJ2-7|17|TRBV5-5|once
CASSLGGGTSKHYEQYF
TGTGCCAGCAGCTTGGGGGGCGGGACAAGCAAACACTACGAGCAGTACTTC
>TRBD2|TRBJ2-5|14|TRBV5-1|-
CASSWLLAQETQYF
TGCGCCAGCAGCTGGCTACTAGCGCAAGAGACCCAGTACTTC
>-|TRBJ1-6|13|TRBV20-1|few
CSASAQDNSPLHF
TGCAGTGCTAGCGCCCAAGATAATTCACCCCTCCACTTT
>TRBD2|TRBJ2-7|13|TRBV7-9|-
CASKRGDYNEQYF
TGTGCCAGTAAGCGGGGGGACTACAATGAGCAGTACTTC
>TRBD2|TRBJ2-4|17|TRBV12-3/TRBV12-4|-
CASSLYSGGADKNIQYF
TGTGCCAGCAGCCTCTATAGCGGGGGGGCTGACAAAAACATTCAGTACTTC